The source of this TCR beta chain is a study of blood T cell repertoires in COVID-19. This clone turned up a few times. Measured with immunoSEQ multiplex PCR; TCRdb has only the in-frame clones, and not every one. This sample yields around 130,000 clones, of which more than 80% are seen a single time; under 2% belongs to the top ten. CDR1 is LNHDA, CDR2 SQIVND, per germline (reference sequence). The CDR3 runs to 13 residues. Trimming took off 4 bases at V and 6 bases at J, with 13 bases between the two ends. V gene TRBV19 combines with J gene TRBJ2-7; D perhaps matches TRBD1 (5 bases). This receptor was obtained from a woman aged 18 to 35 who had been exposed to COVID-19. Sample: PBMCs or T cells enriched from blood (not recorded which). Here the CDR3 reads CASSTNQGGEQYF. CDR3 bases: TGTGCCAGTAGTACCAACCAGGGCGGCGAGCAGTACTTC.